A single sample is the source of the 10 T cell receptor beta chains below, sequenced in a study of T-cell memory formation after mild COVID-19. TCRdb recomputed calls from the 5' RACE reads with MiXCR, one row per CDR3 protein. The sample records roughly 110,000 distinct CDR3 sequences, 22% being singletons. What was sequenced was PBMCs or a T cell subset sorted from them (not recorded which). All receptors derive from a man aged 18 to 29 who had mild COVID-19 (a few samples of this study predate the infection). Cell type and time point are not known.

There are many counts of this clonotype. The gene calls are TRBV7-2 and TRBJ2-2; 9 bases line up with TRBD2. Trimming at V came to 2 bases and at J to 6 bases, leaving 13 bases not matched to a gene. CDR1 SGHTA and CDR2 FQGNSA come from the germline V gene. The CDR3 is 18 amino acids. The CDR3, as DNA: TGTGCCAGCAGCTTAAAGGCCTCCAGACTAGCGGCGCCCGGGGAGCTGTTTTTT. It yields the protein CASSLKASRLAAPGELFF.

This clonotype was recorded many times. The chain links TRBV28 to TRBJ2-1; D unresolved. The V gene lost 1 base and the J gene lost 0 bases, with 10 bases spanning the gap. This CDR3 region has 16 residues. The germline V gene encodes CDR1 MDHEN and CDR2 SYDVKM. CDR3 coding DNA: TGTGCCAGCAGTTTATCCGGACCAAGCTCCTACAATGAGCAGTTCTTC. As protein: CASSLSGPSSYNEQFF.

This clonotype was recorded only once. The genes are TRBV6-2 or TRBV6-3 and TRBJ2-3, with D unclear. V lost 11 bases, J lost 2 bases, and 14 bases lay in between. This CDR3 contains 13 residues. CDR1 MNHEY and CDR2 SVGEGT come from the germline V gene. The CDR3 spells CAGMDRPTDTQYF. The CDR3 nucleotides are TGTGCCGGCATGGACCGCCCCACAGATACGCAGTATTTT.

This clonotype was counted between two and nine times. The rearrangement uses TRBV5-1 and TRBJ1-6; tentatively, D is TRBD1 (5 bases). V was shortened by 0 bases and J by 7 bases, with 14 bases between the two germline ends. Germline V lookup: CDR1 SGHRS, CDR2 YFSETQ. This CDR3 comprises 16 residues. The CDR3 here is CASSLEGRRPNSPLHF. The CDR3, as DNA: TGCGCCAGCAGCTTGGAGGGGAGGCGTCCAAATTCACCCCTCCACTTT.

The chain links TRBV6-5 to TRBJ2-5; D not resolved. V gave up 7 bases and J gave up 5 bases, with 8 bases separating them. Germline-derived CDR1 and CDR2 are MNHEY and SVGAGI. The CDR3 has 11 residues. The CDR3 is CASTQGETQYF. CDR3 coding DNA: TGTGCCAGCACCCAAGGGGAGACCCAGTACTTC.

This clonotype has a handful of counts. The chain carries TRBV7-3 and TRBJ1-1; 8 bases agree with TRBD1. Germline lookup yields CDR1 SGHTA and CDR2 FQGTGA. CDR3 length: 14 residues. With V trimmed by 3 bases and J by 6 bases, 6 bases remained unmatched. This chain's CDR3 is CASSFSDRGSEAFF. The CDR3 DNA follows: TGTGCCAGCAGCTTCTCCGACAGGGGCTCTGAAGCTTTCTTT.

The CDR3 is CSVWAGSYEQYF. CDR3 nucleotide sequence: TGCAGCGTCTGGGCCGGTTCCTACGAGCAGTACTTC. The chain uses TRBV29-1 and TRBJ2-7; D gene unclear. Germline CDR1 and CDR2: SQVTM and ANQGSEA. This CDR3 region has 12 residues. With 6 bases removed from V and 1 base from J, the gap between germline ends came to 10 bases.

This clonotype has a single count. The gene calls are TRBV12-3 or TRBV12-4 and TRBJ1-2, with TRBD1 matching over 7 bases. V lost 4 bases, J lost 0 bases, and 8 bases stayed unmatched. CDR3 length: 16 residues. The CDR3 spells CASSSHPGTANYGYTF. Here the CDR3 DNA reads TGTGCCAGCAGTTCCCATCCCGGGACAGCTAACTATGGCTACACCTTC.

This clonotype has more than one count but fewer than ten. The chain has TRBV6-5 and TRBJ2-7; D remains unclear. The CDR3 has 13 amino acids. CDR1 and CDR2 from the germline V gene are MNHEY and SVGAGI. Trimming left V 2 bases short and J 6 bases short, with 11 bases between. CDR3 coding DNA: TGTGCCAGCAGTTACGGGGTGAGGTCCGAGCAGTACTTC. It encodes CASSYGVRSEQYF.

The rearrangement links TRBV9 to TRBJ2-1, with 8 bases that match TRBD2. The CDR3 contains 18 residues. Germline trimming cut 3 bases from V and 6 bases from J; bases unmatched to any gene: 17. Germline CDR1 SGDLS, CDR2 YYNGEE. CDR3 residues: CASSAEGDGGAFGNEQFF. The CDR3 nucleotides are TGTGCCAGCAGCGCCGAGGGAGACGGGGGGGCCTTCGGCAATGAGCAGTTCTTC. The whole variable domain, filled in from reference TRBV9 and TRBJ2-1, reads DSGVTQTPKHLITATGQRVTLRCSPRSGDLSVYWYQQSLDQGLQFLIQYYNGEERAKGNILERFSAQQFPDLHSELNLSSLELGDSALYFCASSAEGDGGAFGNEQFFGPGTRLTVL.